A single T cell receptor (beta chain) is shown here with its context. Its antigen is unidentified. The junction departs from germline at one end; a sequencing error may be responsible. Germline V gives CDR1 LNHDA, CDR2 SQIVND (reference sequence). There are 16 residues in the CDR3. The data were taken from a study of CD8+CD57+ T cells in acquired aplastic anemia. Across the whole study: Recorded DNA amounts for sorted CD4+ and CD8+ cells had an average of about 3.5 ug. Findings and caveats of the study: Patient and control CD8+ Simpson's diversity was not significantly different. Both patients and controls carried the same twenty-nine CD8+ CDR3 sequences.

Researchers used genomic DNA as the template to profile TCR beta VDJ and CDR3. TCRdb reanalysed the reads using MiXCR and keeps one entry per CDR3 protein. The top ten hold around 45% of the sample, which has 150,000 to 200,000 distinct CDR3 sequences, over 60% seen once. Sequencing input: sorted CD4+, CD8+, or CD8+CD57+ T cells (not recorded which) from PBMCs. This chain uses TRBV19 with TRBJ2-7; TRBD2 aligns across 10 bases. This clonotype was sampled from a human donor with severe aplastic anemia or a healthy control (not recorded which). The CDR3 sequence is CAGSSTTSGSSYEQYF. The CDR3 DNA follows: TGTGCCGGTAGCTCGACGACTAGCGGGTCCTCCTACGAGCAGTACTTC.